Below, 21 T cell receptor beta chains from the same sample are listed, as sequenced in a study of neurological immune-mediated disorders. Sample time point: technical triplicate 2. TCRdb reprocessed the 5' RACE reads via MiXCR and lists one record per CDR3 protein. Here the sample spans roughly 61,000 distinct CDR3 sequences, 20% to 30% being singletons. Sequencing was done on a sample of PBMCs. These TCRs come from a man aged 55 to 69 with HTLV-1-associated myelopathy (HAM/TSP).

There are many counts of this clonotype. V and J are TRBV20-1 and TRBJ2-1; 12 bases agree with TRBD2. The CDR3 is 13 residues long. CDR1 and CDR2 from the germline V gene are DFQATT and SNEGSKA (reference sequence). CDR3 DNA: TGCAGCTCTAGCGGGAGGGCCGTCGATGAGCAGTTCTTC. Translating it yields CSSSGRAVDEQFF.

This clonotype came up a few times. The chain is built from TRBV20-1 and TRBJ2-1; TRBD2 matches 10 bases. Germline CDR1 is DFQATT and CDR2 is SNEGSKA (reference sequence). V gave up 7 bases and J gave up 8 bases; unmatched junction bases: 11. The CDR3 is 14 residues long. This CDR3 is CSVPPSGRAYEQFF. In nucleotides, the CDR3 is TGCAGTGTACCCCCAAGCGGGAGGGCTTATGAGCAGTTCTTC.

The rearrangement links TRBV6-5 to TRBJ2-3, with D unresolved. V dropped 6 bases and J dropped 0 bases, with 16 bases sitting between them. The CDR3 consists of 16 residues. Per germline, CDR1 MNHEY and CDR2 SVGAGI. This chain's CDR3 is CASRPFPAVSTDTQYF. CDR3 DNA: TGTGCCAGCAGGCCGTTCCCCGCGGTTAGCACAGATACGCAGTATTTT.

This clonotype was found many times. The rearrangement uses TRBV7-9 and TRBJ2-1; 11 nucleotides agree with TRBD2. The germline V gene has CDR1 SEHNR and CDR2 FQNEAQ (reference sequence). The CDR3 totals 15 residues. J gave up 5 bases and V 6 bases, and 6 bases lay outside the gene matches. The CDR3 DNA reads TGTGCCAGCAGAGAAACGACTAGCGGGGACAATGAGCAGTTCTTC. Amino acids: CASRETTSGDNEQFF.

This clonotype was counted many times. The V gene is TRBV29-1, the J gene TRBJ2-1; D might be TRBD1 (6 bases). V was cut by 5 bases and J by 1 base, with 9 bases left in between. There are 13 residues in the CDR3. The germline CDR1 and CDR2 sequences are SQVTM and ANQGSEA. CDR3 sequence (DNA): TGCAGCGTTCAAGGGGGATCCTACAATGAGCAGTTCTTC. Protein sequence: CSVQGGSYNEQFF.

This clonotype was seen a few times. This clone may be a read error of a much larger clone one base away. The chain joins TRBV5-1 to TRBJ1-2; D is unclear. The germline gives CDR1 SGHRS, CDR2 YFSETQ. V gave up 0 bases and J gave up 4 bases, with 7 bases separating them. CDR3 length: 13 amino acids. The CDR3 DNA is TGCGCCAGCAGCTTGGTGGGTATCTATGGCTACACCTTC. Its translation is CASSLVGIYGYTF.

This clonotype showed up many times. The rearrangement links TRBV6-2 or TRBV6-3 to TRBJ2-1, with a weak D call TRBD2 (5 bases). There are 16 residues in the CDR3. Trimming stripped 3 bases from V and 0 bases from J, with 12 bases between. Germline CDR1 and CDR2: MNHEY and SVGEGT. CDR3 sequence reads: CASSYGLSGSYNEQFF. The CDR3 DNA reads TGTGCCAGCAGTTATGGGCTGAGCGGCTCCTACAATGAGCAGTTCTTC.

As concerns this clonotype: Relative to the germline gene, one junction end is altered; a read error may explain this. The V gene is TRBV20-1, the J gene TRBJ1-5, with TRBD1 as a possible D gene (6 bases). CDR3 length: 12 amino acids. Germline V gene data show CDR1 as DFQATT and CDR2 as SNEGSKA (reference sequence). For the CDR3, the DNA is TGCAGTGCGACAGGCCGCAATGAGCCCCAGCCTTTT. Its translation: CSATGRNEPQPF.

This clonotype was seen ten or more times. CDR3 residues: CSAAGNAKNIQYF. DNA of the CDR3: TGCAGTGCCGCGGGTAACGCCAAAAACATTCAGTACTTC. This chain uses TRBV20-1 with TRBJ2-4; a possible D gene is TRBD2 (5 bases). Germline V gene lookup returns CDR1 DFQATT and CDR2 SNEGSKA (reference sequence). This CDR3 region has 13 residues. The germline V and J ends were trimmed by 6 bases and 1 base, with 10 bases remaining between them.

This rearrangement joins TRBV27 to TRBJ2-7; 10 bases are a match to TRBD2. The junction had 10 bases not matched to a gene; V was cut back by 5 bases and J by 3 bases. This CDR3 comprises 16 residues. From germline, CDR1 is MNHEY and CDR2 SMNVEV (reference sequence). The CDR3 DNA reads TGTGCCAGCAGTCTCTCCCGGATAGCGGGGGGCTACGAGCAGTACTTC. It specifies CASSLSRIAGGYEQYF.

This clonotype was seen at least ten times. V gene TRBV27 combines with J gene TRBJ1-5; weak D call: TRBD1 (5 bases). The ends were cut back, 2 bases at V and 0 bases at J, with 14 bases in the middle. The CDR3 runs to 17 residues. From germline, CDR1 is MNHEY and CDR2 SMNVEV (reference sequence). The CDR3 DNA sequence: TGTGCCAGCAGTTTAGGGAGCCAGGGTTATAGCAATCAGCCCCAGCATTTT. It is translated as CASSLGSQGYSNQPQHF.

At least ten counts were recorded for this clonotype. This chain uses TRBV3-1 with TRBJ2-1, with 9 bases that match TRBD2. Per the germline V gene, CDR1 is LGHDT and CDR2 is YNNKEL (reference sequence). V gave up 4 bases and J gave up 2 bases; unmatched junction bases: 0. The CDR3 runs 14 residues. The CDR3 loop is CASSPSGTYNEQFF. CDR3 bases: TGTGCCAGCAGCCCTAGCGGGACCTACAATGAGCAGTTCTTC.

This clonotype has ten or more counts. The V gene is TRBV12-3 or TRBV12-4, the J gene TRBJ2-7, with no clear D. This CDR3 is 12 amino acids long. Trimming cost V 5 bases and J 2 bases, with 7 bases left between them. The CDR3 is CASSRPAYEQYF. CDR3 DNA: TGTGCCAGCAGTCGCCCCGCCTACGAGCAGTACTTC.

The sample holds a few counts of this clonotype. The chain combines TRBV29-1 with TRBJ1-1; 7 nucleotides agree with TRBD1. V lost 7 bases to trimming and J lost 4 bases; unmatched junction nucleotides: 6. CDR3 length: 12 residues. From germline, CDR1 is SQVTM and CDR2 ANQGSEA. CDR3 coding DNA: TGCAGCGCCCAGCGGACAGGCACTGAAGCTTTCTTT. This encodes CSAQRTGTEAFF. The full variable domain, rest sourced from reference TRBV29-1 and TRBJ1-1, is SAVISQKPSRDICQRGTSLTIQCQVDSQVTMMFWYRQQPGQSLTLIATANQGSEATYESGFVIDKFPISRPNLTFSTLTVSNMSPEDSSIYLCSAQRTGTEAFFGQGTRLTVV.

Ten or more counts support this clonotype. V gene TRBV20-1 combines with J gene TRBJ2-1; TRBD1 or TRBD2 may be the D gene (5 bases each). CDR3 length: 13 residues. Germline V lookup: CDR1 DFQATT, CDR2 SNEGSKA (reference sequence). The V end was cut by 7 bases, the J end by 7 bases, with 17 bases between. CDR3 sequence reads: CSVNPGRGNEQFF. In nucleotides, the CDR3 is TGCAGTGTTAACCCGGGACGGGGAAATGAGCAGTTCTTC.

Ten or more counts support this clonotype. V usage is TRBV4-1 and J usage is TRBJ1-1; D is perhaps TRBD1 (6 bases). CDR1 and CDR2 (germline): MGHRA, YSYEKL. The CDR3 runs to 16 residues. The V end lost 0 bases, the J end lost 7 bases, and 18 bases lay between the germline ends. This CDR3 reads CASSQDIVGGLGEAFF. DNA of the CDR3: TGCGCCAGCAGCCAAGATATTGTGGGGGGGCTTGGTGAAGCTTTCTTT.

This chain links TRBV6-5 with TRBJ1-2; the match to TRBD1 covers 9 bases. The junction had 2 bases not matched to a gene; V was cut back by 10 bases and J by 2 bases. The germline CDR1 and CDR2 sequences are MNHEY and SVGAGI. The CDR3 runs to 12 residues. CDR3 sequence (DNA): TGTGCCACCGGGACAGGGAACTATGGCTACACCTTC. Translation: CATGTGNYGYTF.

This clonotype was seen repeatedly, ten times or more. This sequence joins TRBV5-1 and TRBJ2-5, with unresolved D. V lost 1 base, J lost 5 bases, and 12 bases lay in between. CDR1 and CDR2 (germline): SGHRS, YFSETQ. This CDR3 contains 14 residues. In DNA, the CDR3 is TGCGCCAGCAGCTTGATAAATCAGGAGGAGACCCAGTACTTC. It encodes CASSLINQEETQYF.

This clonotype was seen ten or more times. The chain links TRBV5-1 to TRBJ2-5; tentative D call: TRBD1 (5 bases). Trimming stripped 5 bases from V and 2 bases from J, with 10 bases between. Germline lookup yields CDR1 SGHRS and CDR2 YFSETQ. The CDR3 sequence is 13 residues long. This CDR3 is CASRIGDQETQYF. CDR3 nucleotide sequence: TGCGCCAGCAGAATAGGGGATCAAGAGACCCAGTACTTC.

The chain links TRBV12-3 or TRBV12-4 to TRBJ2-7, with TRBD2 matching over 14 bases. J gave up 3 bases and V 4 bases, and 11 bases lay outside the gene matches. This CDR3 has 18 residues. The CDR3 sequence is CASSSGTSGSGDYYEQYF. The CDR3 bases are TGTGCCAGCAGTTCCGGGACTAGCGGGAGTGGGGACTACTACGAGCAGTACTTC.

This chain links TRBV4-1 with TRBJ1-2; D is undetermined. Germline V gene lookup returns CDR1 MGHRA and CDR2 YSYEKL. V was trimmed by 5 bases and J by 4 bases, leaving 11 bases between them. The CDR3 is 13 amino acids. CDR3 DNA sequence: TGCGCCAGCAGCAAGGGTCCAGGCTATGGCTACACCTTC. Its translation: CASSKGPGYGYTF.